Following are 27 T cell receptor beta chains from one sample sequenced in a study of control samples from healthy donors and cancer patients. Clones were read by immunoSEQ multiplex PCR, and TCRdb kept only the in-frame ones, dropping some. Seen here are fewer than 200,000 clones, 90% to 95% observed once, and the top ten hold more than 1.3%. The sequenced material came from blood. These receptors all stem from a man aged 25 to 45 in good health.

CDR3 sequence (DNA): TGTGCCAGCAGGACAGGGGCGAATTCACCCCTCCACTTT. It translates to CASRTGANSPLHF. The rearrangement joins TRBV12-3 or TRBV12-4 to TRBJ1-6, with 8 bases identical to TRBD1. J was trimmed by 7 bases and V by 6 bases; bases with no gene match: 2. The CDR3 runs 13 residues.

This chain joins TRBV7-2 and TRBJ2-3; no reliable D call. Trimming cost V 5 bases and J 2 bases, with 5 bases left between them. This CDR3 is built from 12 residues. Germline CDR1 SGHTA, CDR2 FQGNSA. DNA of the CDR3: TGTGCCAGCAGCCCAAACACAGATACGCAGTATTTT. It is translated as CASSPNTDTQYF.

Remarks on this clone: The same CDR3 arises from other DNA sequences in this sample as well. The gene calls are TRBV18 and TRBJ2-6; D ambiguous. CDR3 size: 16 residues. Germline values: CDR1 KGHSH, CDR2 LQKENI. The ends were cut back, 6 bases at V and 0 bases at J, with 12 bases in the middle. The CDR3 sequence: CASSPDRRSGANVLTF. In DNA form, the CDR3 reads TGTGCCAGCTCCCCGGACCGCCGCTCTGGGGCCAACGTCCTGACTTTC.

V is TRBV28 and J is TRBJ1-5; a weak D match, TRBD1 (6 bases). V lost 4 bases and J 7 bases, leaving 11 bases between the germline ends. CDR3 size: 13 residues. Germline CDR1 MDHEN, CDR2 SYDVKM. The CDR3 bases are TGTGCCAGCAGTTGGACTCAGGGGCAGCCCCAGCATTTT. Protein product: CASSWTQGQPQHF.

The V gene is TRBV28, the J gene TRBJ1-1; D call uncertain. V lost 5 bases to trimming and J lost 4 bases, with 5 bases between them. Per the germline V gene, CDR1 is MDHEN and CDR2 is SYDVKM. This CDR3 spans 11 amino acids. This CDR3 is CASSAGTEAFF. CDR3 nucleotides: TGTGCCAGCAGTGCAGGCACTGAAGCTTTCTTT.

This sequence joins TRBV2 and TRBJ1-1, with D perhaps TRBD1 (5 bases). CDR1 is SNHLY, CDR2 FYNNEI, per germline. The V and J ends lost 6 bases and 2 bases respectively, with 13 bases between them. The CDR3 consists of 14 residues. In nucleotides, the CDR3 is TGTGCCAGCAGAACCGGACAAACAAACACTGAAGCTTTCTTT. It yields the protein CASRTGQTNTEAFF.

This chain connects TRBV3-1 (or the pseudogene TRBV3-2) to TRBJ2-7, with D possibly being TRBD1 or TRBD2 (5 bases each). Trimming left V 5 bases short and J 1 base short, with 12 bases between. Germline loops: CDR1 LGHDT, CDR2 YNNKEL (reference sequence). CDR3 size: 14 residues. The CDR3 DNA reads as TGTGCCAGCAGCTACGGGACCGGATCCTACGAGCAGTACTTC. Encoded protein: CASSYGTGSYEQYF.

V usage is TRBV6-6 and J usage is TRBJ1-1, with a possible D match to TRBD1 (5 bases). Trimming cost V 6 bases and J 7 bases, with 12 bases left between them. Germline loops: CDR1 MNHNY, CDR2 SVGAGI (reference sequence). The CDR3 contains 12 residues. This CDR3 is CASRLHGGEAFF. CDR3 nucleotide sequence: TGTGCCAGCAGACTGCATGGGGGTGAAGCTTTCTTT.

The chain recombines TRBV24-1 with TRBJ1-1, with D maybe TRBD1 (5 bases). This CDR3 is 13 amino acids long. Deletions cut 4 bases from V and 8 bases from J, with 13 bases between. The germline gives CDR1 KGHDR, CDR2 SFDVKD. CDR3 nucleotides: TGTGCCACCAGTGAATCAGGGTTTGGAGAAGCTTTCTTT. It is translated as CATSESGFGEAFF.

CDR3 amino acids: CASSWRLGLPLHF. The CDR3, as DNA: TGTGCCAGCAGTTGGAGACTCGGCTTACCCCTCCACTTT. J is TRBJ1-6 and V is TRBV6-2 or TRBV6-3; no reliable D call. This CDR3 is 13 amino acids long. Looked up from germline, CDR1 is MNHEY and CDR2 is SVGEGT. The V gene lost 4 bases and the J gene lost 12 bases, with 13 bases spanning the gap.

The chain couples TRBV11-2 to TRBJ2-5; D assignment may be TRBD1 or TRBD2 (7 bases each). Trimming took 6 bases from V and 7 from J, leaving 24 bases between them. CDR1 SGHAT and CDR2 FQNNGV come from the germline V gene. This CDR3 spans 16 amino acids. DNA for the CDR3: TGTGCCAGCAGTTTCCCCAGGGGGGGAGGGTTAGCGACCCAGTACTTC. Protein product: CASSFPRGGGLATQYF.

This clone has more than one count but fewer than ten. V and J are TRBV7-8 and TRBJ2-7; possibly TRBD2 for D (5 bases). Between the trimmed V and J ends, which lost 2 bases and 4 bases, there was a span of 6 bases. Germline V gives CDR1 SGHVS, CDR2 FQNEAQ. The CDR3 spans 12 residues. DNA of the CDR3: TGTGCCAGCAGCTTATCGGGATACGAGCAGTACTTC. Translated, it gives CASSLSGYEQYF.

This clone was seen only a few times. The gene calls are TRBV7-8 and TRBJ2-7, with 10 bases matching TRBD1. CDR1 and CDR2 from the germline V gene are SGHVS and FQNEAQ. V dropped 5 bases and J dropped 3; count of bases not matched to a gene: 4. The length of the CDR3 is 14 residues. The CDR3 sequence: CASSPGTGDYEQYF. CDR3 bases: TGTGCCAGCAGCCCGGGGACAGGGGACTACGAGCAGTACTTC.

The chain recombines TRBV18 with TRBJ1-6, with 8 bases identical to TRBD1. Germline loops: CDR1 KGHSH, CDR2 LQKENI. The CDR3 runs to 16 residues. The ends lost 3 bases at V and 5 bases at J; junction bases unmatched: 6. The CDR3 DNA follows: TGTGCCAGCTCACCGGGGACAGGTGGGAATAATTCACCCCTCCACTTT. Translating gives CASSPGTGGNNSPLHF.

This rearrangement joins TRBV7-2 to TRBJ1-1; 7 bases are shared with TRBD1. This CDR3 spans 15 amino acids. CDR1 SGHTA and CDR2 FQGNSA come from the germline V gene. Germline trimming cut 4 bases from V and 3 bases from J; bases unmatched to any gene: 8. CDR3 amino acids: CASSSYRGADTEAFF. CDR3 DNA sequence: TGTGCCAGCAGCTCGTACAGGGGAGCGGACACTGAAGCTTTCTTT.

The gene calls are TRBV5-1 and TRBJ1-4; D call uncertain. The CDR3 has 13 amino acids. Trimming cost V 4 bases and J 5 bases, with 9 bases left between them. Germline V gene sequence: CDR1 SGHRS, CDR2 YFSETQ. The DNA of the CDR3 is TGCGCCAGCAGCCTCTGGCCCAATGAAAAACTGTTTTTT. This sequence encodes CASSLWPNEKLFF. The entire variable domain, with the rest obtained from reference TRBV5-1 and TRBJ1-4, is as follows: KAGVTQTPRYLIKTRGQQVTLSCSPISGHRSVSWYQQTPGQGLQFLFEYFSETQRNKGNFPGRFSGRQFSNSRSEMNVSTLELGDSALYLCASSLWPNEKLFFGSGTQLSVL.

The chain combines TRBV3-1 (or the pseudogene TRBV3-2) with TRBJ2-7, with D possibly being TRBD1 (5 bases). Per germline, CDR1 LGHDT and CDR2 YNNKEL (reference sequence). The CDR3 covers 15 residues. V dropped 1 base and J dropped 4 bases, with 14 bases sitting between them. CDR3 sequence (DNA): TGTGCCAGCAGCCAAGGACGGACAAGATCATACGAGCAGTACTTC. Amino acids: CASSQGRTRSYEQYF.

This clone was observed a single time. The chain carries TRBV12-5 and TRBJ1-1; D is ambiguous. This CDR3 contains 15 residues. Trimming left V 5 bases short and J 1 base short, with 14 bases between. Germline V gene lookup returns CDR1 LGHNT and CDR2 FRNRAP. CDR3 amino acids: CASGPDRASNTEAFF. In DNA form, the CDR3 reads TGTGCTAGTGGTCCGGACCGGGCCTCGAACACTGAAGCTTTCTTT.

The chain carries TRBV7-9 and TRBJ2-7; 11 nucleotides match TRBD2. The junction had 7 bases not matched to a gene; V was cut back by 5 bases and J by 4 bases. Looked up from germline, CDR1 is SEHNR and CDR2 is FQNEAQ (reference sequence). The CDR3 contains 15 residues. The chain's CDR3 is CASSLTSGVLYEQYF. The CDR3 DNA follows: TGTGCCAGCAGCCTGACTAGCGGGGTTCTTTACGAGCAGTACTTC.

V and J are TRBV11-2 and TRBJ1-1; D is uncertain. The ends were cut back, 5 bases at V and 2 bases at J, with 9 bases in the middle. Germline assignment: CDR1 SGHAT and CDR2 FQNNGV. The CDR3 is made up of 13 amino acids. CDR3: CASSHNINTEAFF. CDR3 sequence (DNA): TGTGCCAGCAGCCACAATATAAACACTGAAGCTTTCTTT.

The chain couples TRBV29-1 to TRBJ2-3; TRBD1 matches at 11 bases. Germline lookup yields CDR1 SQVTM and CDR2 ANQGSEA. V lost 6 bases, J lost 4 bases, and 6 bases stayed unmatched. This CDR3 is built from 14 residues. Here the CDR3 reads CSVRTGGVSDTQYF. CDR3 nucleotides: TGCAGCGTCAGGACAGGGGGCGTATCAGATACGCAGTATTTT.

This clone was seen just once. This sequence joins TRBV7-2 and TRBJ2-7, with TRBD1 identical over 9 bases. Germline CDR1 and CDR2: SGHTA and FQGNSA. Trimming cost V 6 bases and J 4 bases; bases outside gene matches: 7. The CDR3 extends over 14 amino acids. CDR3 nucleotide sequence: TGTGCCAGCAGAACAGGGGGCGAAGGATACGAGCAGTACTTC. Residues: CASRTGGEGYEQYF. The full variable domain, its missing parts supplied by reference TRBV7-2 and TRBJ2-7, is GAGVSQSPSNKVTEKGKDVELRCDPISGHTALYWYRQSLGQGLEFLIYFQGNSAPDKSGLPSDRFSAERTGGSVSTLTIQRTQQEDSAVYLCASRTGGEGYEQYFGPGTRLTVT.

This rearrangement joins TRBV9 to TRBJ2-1; a weak D match, TRBD2 (5 bases). Germline V lookup: CDR1 SGDLS, CDR2 YYNGEE. This CDR3 has 13 amino acids. Deletions cut 0 bases from V and 9 bases from J, with 10 bases between. For the CDR3, the DNA is TGTGCCAGCAGCGTAGCTATTGCGGGTGAGCAGTTCTTC. Translation gives CASSVAIAGEQFF.

V gene TRBV10-3 combines with J gene TRBJ1-1, with D possibly being TRBD1 (5 bases). Looked up from germline, CDR1 is ENHRY and CDR2 is SYGVKD. V gave up 9 bases and J gave up 0 bases, with 11 bases separating them. CDR3 length: 13 amino acids. CDR3 bases: TGTGCCATAAGACAGATTATGAACACTGAAGCTTTCTTT. Its protein is CAIRQIMNTEAFF.

CDR3 sequence reads: CATSDSGTGGIDEQYF. CDR3 coding DNA: TGTGCCACCAGTGATTCAGGGACAGGGGGTATTGACGAGCAGTACTTC. The V gene is TRBV24-1, the J gene TRBJ2-7; 11 bases fit TRBD1. This CDR3 is 16 amino acids long. Trimming took 2 bases from V and 5 from J; bases not matched to a gene: 7. Germline assignment: CDR1 KGHDR and CDR2 SFDVKD.

This clone appeared a single time. The V gene is TRBV28, the J gene TRBJ1-1; a weak D match, TRBD1 (5 bases). Trimming left V 1 base short and J 3 bases short, with 6 bases between. The germline V gene encodes CDR1 MDHEN and CDR2 SYDVKM. This CDR3 comprises 13 residues. CDR3 loop: CASSLSGDTEAFF. The CDR3 bases are TGTGCCAGCAGTTTATCGGGGGACACTGAAGCTTTCTTT.

The rearrangement links TRBV3-1 (or the pseudogene TRBV3-2) to TRBJ1-2, with TRBD1 identical over 9 bases. Germline V lookup: CDR1 LGHDT, CDR2 YNNKEL (reference sequence). The CDR3 is 17 residues long. Losses at the gene ends were 1 base for V and 6 bases for J; bases not matched to a gene: 12. The CDR3: CASSQGIPTGGGHGYTF. For the CDR3, the DNA is TGTGCCAGCAGCCAAGGAATCCCGACAGGGGGGGGGCATGGCTACACCTTC.